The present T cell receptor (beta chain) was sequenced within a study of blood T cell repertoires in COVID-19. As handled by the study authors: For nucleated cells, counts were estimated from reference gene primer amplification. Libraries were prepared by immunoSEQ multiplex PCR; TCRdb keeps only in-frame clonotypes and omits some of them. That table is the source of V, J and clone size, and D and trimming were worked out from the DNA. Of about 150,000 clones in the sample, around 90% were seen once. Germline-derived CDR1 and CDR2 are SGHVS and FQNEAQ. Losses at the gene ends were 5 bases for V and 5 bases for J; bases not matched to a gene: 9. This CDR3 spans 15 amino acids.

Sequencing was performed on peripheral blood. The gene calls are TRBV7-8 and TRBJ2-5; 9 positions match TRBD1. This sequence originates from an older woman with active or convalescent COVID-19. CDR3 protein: CASSLTGTGIETQYF. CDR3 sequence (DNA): TGTGCCAGCAGCCTAACCGGGACAGGGATCGAGACCCAGTACTTC.